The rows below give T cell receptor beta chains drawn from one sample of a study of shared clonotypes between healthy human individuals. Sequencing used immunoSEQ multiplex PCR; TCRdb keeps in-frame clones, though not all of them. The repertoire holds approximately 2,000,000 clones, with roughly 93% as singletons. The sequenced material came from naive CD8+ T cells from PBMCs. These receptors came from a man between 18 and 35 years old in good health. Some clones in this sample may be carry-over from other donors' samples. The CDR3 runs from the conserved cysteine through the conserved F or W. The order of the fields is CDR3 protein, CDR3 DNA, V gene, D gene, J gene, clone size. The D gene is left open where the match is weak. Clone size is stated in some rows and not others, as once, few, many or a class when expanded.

CASSRLAGGTTGELFF	TGCGCCAGCAGCCGACTAGCGGGAGGAACCACCGGGGAGCTGTTTTTC	TRBV4-3	TRBD2	TRBJ2-2	NA
CASSLPLDGGSYNEQFF	TGTGCCAGCAGCTTACCTTTGGACGGTGGCTCCTACAATGAGCAGTTCTTC	TRBV7-2	NA	TRBJ2-1	NA
CASSPSGSGTEAFF	TGTGCCAGCAGCCCTTCGGGGTCCGGCACTGAAGCTTTCTTT	TRBV7-3	NA	TRBJ1-1	NA
CASSLRVKELNGYTF	TGTGCCAGCAGTTTACGAGTGAAGGAGTTGAATGGCTACACCTTC	TRBV28	NA	TRBJ1-2	NA
CASSYRRQGRPEQFF	TGTGCCAGCAGCTACCGACGCCAGGGACGGCCTGAGCAGTTCTTC	TRBV13	NA	TRBJ2-1	NA
CASSLQGLETQYF	TGTGCCAGCAGTTTGCAGGGTCTGGAGACCCAGTACTTC	TRBV6-6	NA	TRBJ2-5	once
CSVEPQDRGRYGYTF	TGCAGCGTTGAACCTCAGGACAGGGGGCGTTATGGCTACACCTTC	TRBV29-1	TRBD1	TRBJ1-2	NA
CASSLGGGGEQYF	TGCGCCAGCAGCTTGGGCGGGGGAGGCGAGCAGTACTTC	TRBV5-1	TRBD2	TRBJ2-7	NA
CASSPRRGPYEQYF	TGTGCCAGTAGTCCCAGGAGGGGCCCCTACGAGCAGTACTTC	TRBV19	NA	TRBJ2-7	NA
CASSDLGGGLPYEQYF	TGTGCCAGCAGCGACCTCGGGGGCGGATTGCCCTACGAGCAGTACTTC	TRBV5-4	NA	TRBJ2-7	NA
CSVVAGTGFGYGYTF	TGCAGCGTTGTAGCCGGGACAGGGTTCGGCTATGGCTACACCTTC	TRBV29-1	TRBD1	TRBJ1-2	NA
CASSLGHGGYEQYF	TGTGCCAGCAGCTTAGGGCACGGAGGCTACGAGCAGTACTTC	TRBV28	NA	TRBJ2-7	NA
CSVEGVAGANYGYTF	TGCAGCGTTGAAGGAGTCGCGGGGGCTAACTATGGCTACACCTTC	TRBV29-1	NA	TRBJ1-2	NA